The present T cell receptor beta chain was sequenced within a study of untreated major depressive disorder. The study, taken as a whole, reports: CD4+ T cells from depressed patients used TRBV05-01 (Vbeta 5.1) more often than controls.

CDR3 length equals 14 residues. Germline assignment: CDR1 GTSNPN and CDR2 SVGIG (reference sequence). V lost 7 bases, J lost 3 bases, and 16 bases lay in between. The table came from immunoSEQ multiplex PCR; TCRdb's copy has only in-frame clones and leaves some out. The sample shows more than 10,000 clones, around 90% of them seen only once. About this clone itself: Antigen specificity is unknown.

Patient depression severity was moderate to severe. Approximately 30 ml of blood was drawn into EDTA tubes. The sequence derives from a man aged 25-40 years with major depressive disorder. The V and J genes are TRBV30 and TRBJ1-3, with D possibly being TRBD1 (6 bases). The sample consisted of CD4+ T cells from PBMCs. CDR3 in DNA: TGTGCCTCGATGCGGGGGCTGATTGGAAACACCATATATTTT. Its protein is CASMRGLIGNTIYF.